Listed below are T cell receptor beta chains from one sample, sequenced in a study of T cell responses to AZD1222 COVID-19 vaccine. TCRdb keeps only in-frame clones here, not all; method: immunoSEQ multiplex PCR. The top ten clones hold about 1.5% of a sample with 150,000 or so clones, about 91% of them seen once. The sample here was peripheral blood, taken on day 0 of AZD1222 vaccination. The receptors originated from an adult in good health. CDR3s leave out the opening cysteine and the closing phenylalanine or tryptophan. The D gene is left open where the match is weak.

v_call d_call cdr3_aa
TRBV11-1 - ASSFKGVLTEAF
TRBV6-6 TRBD1 ASSYDRGDYGYT
TRBV7-2 - ASSSSFAGATDTQY
TRBV11-1 - ASSLAVSMETQY
TRBV3-1/TRBV3-2 - ASSAYSGGYESQPQH
TRBV11-3 TRBD1 ASSLGGQGFGYT
TRBV18 - ASSLGGDTRRDTQY
TRBV7-8 - ASSSRDRGTGEKLF
TRBV27 - ASSSGLRSHEQY
TRBV15 - ATEGAFEAF
TRBV6-5 - ASEGGISNQPQH
TRBV21-1 - ASSKAVCTDTQY
TRBV4-1 - ASSQDRDNQPQH
TRBV10-3 TRBD2 AISGLAGEPSSYNEQF
TRBV5-1 - ASSLEGDYNEQF
TRBV5-6 - ASSLAGPGGYT
TRBV9 TRBD1 ASSARGTANSPLH
TRBV29-1 - SVGGRTANTEAF
TRBV24-1 - ATSDLGVKGTDTQY
TRBV18 TRBD2 ASSPPSGGSLEQF
TRBV7-2 TRBD2 ASSSPLAGVPIQY
TRBV28 - ASSGGGPFFHEQF
TRBV28 - ASRKSTLVQAAYEQY
TRBV2 - ASQAVGKGLSNQPQH
TRBV2 TRBD1 ASNRDRAYEQY
TRBV5-4 - ASSSTGHNNYGYT